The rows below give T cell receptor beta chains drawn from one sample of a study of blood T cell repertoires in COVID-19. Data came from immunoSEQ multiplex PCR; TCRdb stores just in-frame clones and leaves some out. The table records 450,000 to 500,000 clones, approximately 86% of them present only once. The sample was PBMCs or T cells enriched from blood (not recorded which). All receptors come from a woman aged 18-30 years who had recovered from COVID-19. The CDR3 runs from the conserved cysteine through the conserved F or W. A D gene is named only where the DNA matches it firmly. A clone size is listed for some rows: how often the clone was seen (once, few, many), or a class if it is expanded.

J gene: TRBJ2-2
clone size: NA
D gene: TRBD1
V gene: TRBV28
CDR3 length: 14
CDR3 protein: CATQGDLNTGELFF

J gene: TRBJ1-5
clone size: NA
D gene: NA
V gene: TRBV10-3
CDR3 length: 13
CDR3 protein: CAISESEGGAQHF

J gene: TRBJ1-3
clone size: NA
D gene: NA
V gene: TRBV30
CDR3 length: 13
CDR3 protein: CAWSVSNGNTIYF

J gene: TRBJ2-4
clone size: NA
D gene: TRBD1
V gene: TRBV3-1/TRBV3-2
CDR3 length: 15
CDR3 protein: CASSQGEDRGNIQYF

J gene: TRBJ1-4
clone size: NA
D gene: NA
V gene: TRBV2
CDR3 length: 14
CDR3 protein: CASQLFATNEKLFF

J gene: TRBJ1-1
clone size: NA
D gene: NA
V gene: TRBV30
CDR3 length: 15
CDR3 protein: CAWRTFDSPNTEAFF

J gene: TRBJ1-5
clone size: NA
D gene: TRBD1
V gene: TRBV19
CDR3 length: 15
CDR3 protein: CASRDRGRGNQPQHF

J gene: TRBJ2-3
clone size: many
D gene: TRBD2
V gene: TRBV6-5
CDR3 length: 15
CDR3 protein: CASRTGLAGTDTQYF

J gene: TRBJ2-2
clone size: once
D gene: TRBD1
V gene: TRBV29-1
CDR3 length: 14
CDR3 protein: CSVQTGASTGELFF

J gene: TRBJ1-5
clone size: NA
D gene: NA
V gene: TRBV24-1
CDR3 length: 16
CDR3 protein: CATSDSSEQEGQPQHF

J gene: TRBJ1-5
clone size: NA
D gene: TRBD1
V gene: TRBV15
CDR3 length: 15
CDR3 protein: CATSAAGGRNQPQHF

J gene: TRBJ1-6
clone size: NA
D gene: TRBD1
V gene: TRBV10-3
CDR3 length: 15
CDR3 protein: CAIREGTVNNSPLHF

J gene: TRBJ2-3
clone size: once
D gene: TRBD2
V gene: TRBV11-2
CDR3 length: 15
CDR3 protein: CASSLSGGAADTQYF

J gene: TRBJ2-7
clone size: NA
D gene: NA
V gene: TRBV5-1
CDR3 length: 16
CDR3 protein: CASSLGAGGGGNEQYF

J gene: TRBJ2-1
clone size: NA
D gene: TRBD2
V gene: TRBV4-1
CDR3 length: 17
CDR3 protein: CASSLSTSGGAFNEQFF

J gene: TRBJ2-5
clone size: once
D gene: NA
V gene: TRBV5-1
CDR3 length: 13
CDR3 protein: CASRRGYQETQYF

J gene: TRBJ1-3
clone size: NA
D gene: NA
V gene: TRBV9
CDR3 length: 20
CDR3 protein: CASSVGIREIVSNGGNTIYF

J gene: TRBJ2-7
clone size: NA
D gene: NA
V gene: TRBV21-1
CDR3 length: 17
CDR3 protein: CAIPWDRGVQNSYEQYF

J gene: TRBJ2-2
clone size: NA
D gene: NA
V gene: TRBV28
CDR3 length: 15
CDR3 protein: CASSFRQANTGELFF

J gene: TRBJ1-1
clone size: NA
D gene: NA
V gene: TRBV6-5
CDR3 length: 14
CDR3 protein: CASSLGDGNTEAFF

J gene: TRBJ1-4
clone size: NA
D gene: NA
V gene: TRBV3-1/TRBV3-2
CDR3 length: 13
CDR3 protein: CASSQGTSQKLFF

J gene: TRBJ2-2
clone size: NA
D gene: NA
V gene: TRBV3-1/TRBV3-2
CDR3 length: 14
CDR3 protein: CASSQKSYAGELFF

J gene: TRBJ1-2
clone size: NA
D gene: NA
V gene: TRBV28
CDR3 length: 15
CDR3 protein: CASTFPGGENYGYTF

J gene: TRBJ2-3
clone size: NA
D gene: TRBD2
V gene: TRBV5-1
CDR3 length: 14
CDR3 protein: CASGPSGEGDTQYF

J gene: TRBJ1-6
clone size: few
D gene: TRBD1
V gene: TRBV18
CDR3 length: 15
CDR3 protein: CASSQDRVGNSPLHF

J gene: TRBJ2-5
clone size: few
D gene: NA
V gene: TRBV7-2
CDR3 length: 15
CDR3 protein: CASSLGGGISETQYF

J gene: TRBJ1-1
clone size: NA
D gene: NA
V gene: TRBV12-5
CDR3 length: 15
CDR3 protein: CASGSPSGAQTEAFF

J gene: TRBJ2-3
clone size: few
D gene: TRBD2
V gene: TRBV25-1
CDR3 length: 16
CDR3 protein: CASSTPSGGAQDTQYF

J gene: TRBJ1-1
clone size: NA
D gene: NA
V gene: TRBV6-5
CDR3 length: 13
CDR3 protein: CASSGQGYTEAFF

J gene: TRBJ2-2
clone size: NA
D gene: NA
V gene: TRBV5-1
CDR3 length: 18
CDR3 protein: CASSFQYQFYANTGELFF

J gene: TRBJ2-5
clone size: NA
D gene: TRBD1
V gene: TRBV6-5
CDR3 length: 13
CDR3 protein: CASSPTGVETQYF

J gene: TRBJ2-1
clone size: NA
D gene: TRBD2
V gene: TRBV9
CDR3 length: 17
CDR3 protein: CASSGERGPFLYNEQFF

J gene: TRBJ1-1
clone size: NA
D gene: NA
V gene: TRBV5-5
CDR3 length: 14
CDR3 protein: CASSFNAFQGEAFF

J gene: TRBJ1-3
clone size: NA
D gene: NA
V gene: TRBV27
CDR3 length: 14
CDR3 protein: CASSLTGNGNTIYF

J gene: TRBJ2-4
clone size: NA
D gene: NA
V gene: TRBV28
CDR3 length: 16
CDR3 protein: CASSAPRESAKNIQYF

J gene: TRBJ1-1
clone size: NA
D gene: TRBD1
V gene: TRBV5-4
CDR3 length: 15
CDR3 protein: CASSLQATGRTEAFF

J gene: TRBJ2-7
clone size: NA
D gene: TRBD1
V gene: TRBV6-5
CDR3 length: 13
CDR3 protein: CASRTGGNYEQYF

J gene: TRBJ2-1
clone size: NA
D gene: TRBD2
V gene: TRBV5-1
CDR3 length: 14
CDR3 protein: CASSPQGGVNEQFF

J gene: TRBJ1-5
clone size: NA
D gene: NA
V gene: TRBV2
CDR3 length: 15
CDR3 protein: CASSSEALSNQPQHF

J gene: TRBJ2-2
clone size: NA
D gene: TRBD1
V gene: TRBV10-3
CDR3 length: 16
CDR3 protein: CAITGDRALGSGELFF

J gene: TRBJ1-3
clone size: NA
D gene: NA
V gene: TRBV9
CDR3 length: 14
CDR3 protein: CASSGGGFGNTIYF

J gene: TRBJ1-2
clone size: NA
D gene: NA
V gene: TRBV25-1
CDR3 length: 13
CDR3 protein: CASSDPSNYGYTF

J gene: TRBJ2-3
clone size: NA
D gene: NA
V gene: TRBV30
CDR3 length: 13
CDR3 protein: CAWSVQQRDTQYF

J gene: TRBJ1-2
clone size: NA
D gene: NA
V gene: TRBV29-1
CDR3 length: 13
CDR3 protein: CSVEDSVDRSSTF

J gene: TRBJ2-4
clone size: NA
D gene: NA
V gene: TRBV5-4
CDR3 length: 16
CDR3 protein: CASSVTGIRAKNIQYF

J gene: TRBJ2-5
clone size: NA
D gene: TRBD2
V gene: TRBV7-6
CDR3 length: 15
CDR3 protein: CASSSGTSGEETQYF

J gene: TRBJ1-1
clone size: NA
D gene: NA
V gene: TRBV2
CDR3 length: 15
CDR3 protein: CASSEALTEDTEAFF

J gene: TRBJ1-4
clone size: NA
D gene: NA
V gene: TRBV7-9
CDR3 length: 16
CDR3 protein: CASIPEGPWGNEKLFF